These 11 T cell receptor beta chains share one sample of origin, sequenced in a study of spatial heterogeneity in lung cancer. TCRdb reprocessed the 5' RACE reads with MiXCR, giving one entry per CDR3 protein. The repertoire holds some 16,000 distinct CDR3 sequences, 3.6% seen once, with 8.5% to 10% in the top ten. This sample's time point: sample taken at primary tumor resection. Material: normal lung tissue next to the tumor, obtained at surgery. These receptors all come from a male donor with early-stage non-small cell lung cancer.

In this sample, this clonotype turned up many times. This beta chain lies outside the target of a library built for alpha chains; its clone size means little. The CDR3, as DNA: TGTGCCAGCAGCGCCGGAGGGCCGGTGAATGAGCAGTTCTTC. It is translated as CASSAGGPVNEQFF. This chain uses TRBV7-2 with TRBJ2-1; D possibly corresponds to TRBD2 (6 bases). V lost 5 bases and J lost 7, with 15 bases in between. CDR1 is SGHTA and CDR2 is FQGNSA in the germline V gene. The CDR3 spans 14 residues.

This clonotype has ten or more counts. The library was prepared for alpha chains; this beta chain is a stray read, so its frequency means little. The chain combines TRBV7-9 with TRBJ1-4; 9 bases agree with TRBD1. This CDR3 has 15 residues. CDR1 SEHNR and CDR2 FQNEAQ come from the germline V gene (reference sequence). J was trimmed by 8 bases and V by 1 base; bases with no gene match: 5. The CDR3 DNA reads TGTGCCAGCAGCTTAGTTTGGGACAGGGACGAAAAACTGTTTTTT. This codes for CASSLVWDRDEKLFF.

There are many counts of this clonotype. In a library made to pick up alpha chains, this beta chain is a stray read with a size that means little. V usage is TRBV2 and J usage is TRBJ2-3, with unresolved D. Trimming took 7 bases from V and 0 from J, leaving 8 bases between them. The CDR3 runs to 13 residues. Germline lookup yields CDR1 SNHLY and CDR2 FYNNEI. The CDR3, as DNA: TGTGCCAGCACTCAGGACAGCACAGATACGCAGTATTTT. This encodes CASTQDSTDTQYF.

There are many counts of this clonotype. The library was built for alpha chains, so this beta chain is an off-target read and its size means little. V gene TRBV2 combines with J gene TRBJ1-1, with D unresolved. Germline V CDR1 and CDR2: SNHLY, FYNNEI. The V end was cut by 8 bases, the J end by 0 bases, with 10 bases between. This CDR3 is 13 amino acids long. The CDR3 DNA is TGTGCCAGCGGCCGGGATTTGAACACTGAAGCTTTCTTT. It encodes CASGRDLNTEAFF.

This clonotype has ten or more counts. As an off-target read in a library built for alpha chains, this beta chain has a frequency of little significance. The CDR3: CASSPSETQYF. The CDR3 DNA follows: TGTGCCAGCAGCCCCTCGGAGACCCAGTACTTC. The chain joins TRBV7-6 to TRBJ2-5; no definite D call. The CDR3 runs 11 residues. The V end lost 5 bases, the J end lost 5 bases, and 6 bases lay between the germline ends. Germline values: CDR1 SGHVS, CDR2 FNYEAQ.

This clonotype came up many times. In a library made to pick up alpha chains, this beta chain is a stray read with a size that means little. The chain uses TRBV29-1 and TRBJ1-5; tentative D call: TRBD1 (6 bases). Between the trimmed V and J ends, which lost 7 bases and 10 bases, there was a span of 20 bases. The CDR3 runs 13 residues. Germline V gives CDR1 SQVTM, CDR2 ANQGSEA. As DNA, the CDR3 is TGCAGCGCCATGACAGGCCCGTCGGCCCCCCAGCATTTT. The encoded protein is CSAMTGPSAPQHF.

Ten or more counts support this clonotype. This beta chain is a stray read from a library made for alpha chains; its abundance is not meaningful. The chain employs TRBV6-2 or TRBV6-3 and TRBJ1-2; D is perhaps TRBD1 (5 bases). CDR3 length: 13 residues. V was clipped by 4 bases and J by 3 bases, with 9 bases between them. Germline V gene sequence: CDR1 MNHEY, CDR2 SVGEGT. This CDR3 reads CASSSRGYYGYTF. The CDR3 DNA reads as TGTGCCAGCAGTTCCCGGGGCTACTATGGCTACACCTTC.

This clonotype ranks as medium-sized. Little can be read into the size of this beta chain, an off-target read in a library designed for alpha chains. V is TRBV2 and J is TRBJ2-5; the match to TRBD2 covers 7 bases. The germline V gene has CDR1 SNHLY and CDR2 FYNNEI. V trimming: 7 bases; J trimming: 2 bases; junction bases outside the gene matches: 10. This CDR3 region has 15 residues. CDR3 sequence (DNA): TGTGCCAGCATCGGGTACGGGACTACACAAGAGACCCAGTACTTC. It yields the protein CASIGYGTTQETQYF.

This clonotype was seen repeatedly, ten times or more. This beta chain was picked up by a library intended for alpha chains and is off target, so its count carries little meaning. V and J are TRBV29-1 and TRBJ2-1; D might be TRBD2 (6 bases). The CDR3 totals 17 residues. V lost 3 bases to trimming and J lost 8 bases, with 26 bases between them. The germline CDR1 and CDR2 sequences are SQVTM and ANQGSEA. CDR3 in amino acids: CSVETVGRSSDRYEQFF. The CDR3 DNA follows: TGCAGCGTTGAGACGGTGGGGAGGTCTAGCGACAGATATGAGCAGTTCTTC.

In its sample, this clonotype was seen many times. This beta chain appears as a stray read in a library generated for alpha chains; its size is not informative. The chain carries TRBV29-1 and TRBJ1-1; D ambiguous. This CDR3 comprises 14 residues. Germline V gives CDR1 SQVTM, CDR2 ANQGSEA. V was shortened by 4 bases and J by 6 bases, with 18 bases between the two germline ends. CDR3 region: CSVVPGDKTAEAFF. The DNA for the CDR3 is TGCAGCGTTGTGCCGGGTGACAAAACGGCTGAAGCTTTCTTT.

This clonotype was counted many times. The library was designed around alpha chains, so this beta chain is a stray read whose abundance carries little weight. V gene TRBV7-3 combines with J gene TRBJ2-2, with TRBD2 as a possible D gene (5 bases). Germline lookup yields CDR1 SGHTA and CDR2 FQGTGA. Trimming took 3 bases from V and 5 from J, leaving 13 bases between them. The CDR3 contains 15 residues. CDR3 sequence reads: CASSFSASRTGELFF. CDR3 nucleotide sequence: TGTGCCAGCAGCTTCTCGGCTAGCCGTACCGGGGAGCTGTTTTTT.